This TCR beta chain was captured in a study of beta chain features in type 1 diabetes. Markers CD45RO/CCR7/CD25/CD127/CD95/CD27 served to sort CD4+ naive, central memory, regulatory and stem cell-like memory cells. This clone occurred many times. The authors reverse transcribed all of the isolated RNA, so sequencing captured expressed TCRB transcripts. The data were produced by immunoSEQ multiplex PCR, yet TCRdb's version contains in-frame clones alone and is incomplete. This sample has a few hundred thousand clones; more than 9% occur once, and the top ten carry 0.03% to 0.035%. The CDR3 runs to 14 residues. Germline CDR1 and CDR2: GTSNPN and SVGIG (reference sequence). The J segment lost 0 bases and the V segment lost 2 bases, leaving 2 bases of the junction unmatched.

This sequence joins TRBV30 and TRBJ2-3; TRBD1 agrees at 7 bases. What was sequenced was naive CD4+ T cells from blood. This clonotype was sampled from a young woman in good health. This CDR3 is CAWSPGQSTDTQYF. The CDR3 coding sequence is TGTGCCTGGAGTCCGGGACAGAGCACAGATACGCAGTATTTT.